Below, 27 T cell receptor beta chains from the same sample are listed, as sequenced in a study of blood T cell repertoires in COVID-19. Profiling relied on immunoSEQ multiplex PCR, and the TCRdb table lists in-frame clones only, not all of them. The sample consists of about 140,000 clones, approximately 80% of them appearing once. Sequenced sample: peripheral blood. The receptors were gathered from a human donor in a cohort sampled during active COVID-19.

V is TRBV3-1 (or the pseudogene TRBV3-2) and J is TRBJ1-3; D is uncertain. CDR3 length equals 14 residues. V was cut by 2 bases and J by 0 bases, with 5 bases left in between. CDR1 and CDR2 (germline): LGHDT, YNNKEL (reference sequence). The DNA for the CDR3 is TGTGCCAGCAGCCAACTTCCCTCTGGAAACACCATATATTTT. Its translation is CASSQLPSGNTIYF.

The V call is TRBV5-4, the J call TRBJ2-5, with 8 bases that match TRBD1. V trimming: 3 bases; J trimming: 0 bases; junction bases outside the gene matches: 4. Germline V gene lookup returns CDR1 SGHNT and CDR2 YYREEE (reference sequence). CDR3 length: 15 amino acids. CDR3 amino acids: CASSWAGGDQETQYF. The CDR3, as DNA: TGTGCCAGCAGCTGGGCAGGGGGCGACCAAGAGACCCAGTACTTC.

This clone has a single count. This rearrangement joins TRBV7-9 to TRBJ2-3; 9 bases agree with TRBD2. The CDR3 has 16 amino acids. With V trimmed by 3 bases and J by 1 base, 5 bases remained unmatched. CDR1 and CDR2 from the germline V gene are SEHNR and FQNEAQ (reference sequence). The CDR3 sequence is CASSFRRLAGTDTQYF. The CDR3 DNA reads TGTGCCAGCAGCTTTCGTAGACTAGCGGGCACAGATACGCAGTATTTT.

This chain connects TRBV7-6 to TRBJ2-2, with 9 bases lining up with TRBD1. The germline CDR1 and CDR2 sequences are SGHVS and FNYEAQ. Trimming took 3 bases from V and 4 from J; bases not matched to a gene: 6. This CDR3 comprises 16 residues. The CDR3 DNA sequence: TGTGCCAGCAGCTTGACCGTGGGACAGGGCACCGGGGAGCTGTTTTTT. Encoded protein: CASSLTVGQGTGELFF.

CDR3 protein: CASSQGLGAGQLYEQYF. The CDR3 nucleotides read TGTGCCAGCAGCCAAGGCCTCGGGGCGGGGCAACTTTACGAGCAGTACTTC. This chain joins TRBV4-2 and TRBJ2-7, with a possible D match to TRBD2 (6 bases). Deletions cut 1 base from V and 4 bases from J, with 20 bases between. This CDR3 contains 17 residues. Germline lookup yields CDR1 LGHNA and CDR2 YNFKEQ.

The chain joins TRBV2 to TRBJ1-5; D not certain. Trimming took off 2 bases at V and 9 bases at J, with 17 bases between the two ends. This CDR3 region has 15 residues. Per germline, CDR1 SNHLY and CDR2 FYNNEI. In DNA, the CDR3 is TGTGCCAGCAGTGAATCGGCCGCGGGTCTTTTGCCCCAGCATTTT. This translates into CASSESAAGLLPQHF. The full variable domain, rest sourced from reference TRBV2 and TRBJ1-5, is EPEVTQTPSHQVTQMGQEVILRCVPISNHLYFYWYRQILGQKVEFLVSFYNNEISEKSEIFDDQFSVERPDGSNFTLKIRSTKLEDSAMYFCASSESAAGLLPQHFGDGTRLSIL.

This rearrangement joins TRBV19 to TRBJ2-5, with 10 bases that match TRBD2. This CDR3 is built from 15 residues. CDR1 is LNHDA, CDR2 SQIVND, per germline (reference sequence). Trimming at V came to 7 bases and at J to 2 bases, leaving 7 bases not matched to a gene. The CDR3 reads CASKPLAGEQETQYF. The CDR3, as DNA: TGTGCCAGTAAACCCCTAGCGGGGGAACAAGAGACCCAGTACTTC.

CDR3 amino acids: CASSLGGDPPPYEQYF. As DNA, the CDR3 is TGTGCCAGCAGCTTAGGGGGGGATCCCCCTCCCTACGAGCAGTACTTC. The chain recombines TRBV7-9 with TRBJ2-7, with D maybe TRBD2 (6 bases). The CDR3 spans 16 residues. Germline assignment: CDR1 SEHNR and CDR2 FQNEAQ (reference sequence). Trimming cost V 1 base and J 2 bases, with 15 bases left between them.

CDR3 loop: CASSLGGASGSTDTQYF. The DNA for the CDR3 is TGTGCCAGCAGCTTAGGAGGGGCTAGCGGTAGCACAGATACGCAGTATTTT. This chain uses TRBV7-6 with TRBJ2-3; TRBD2 matches 7 bases. Germline CDR1 and CDR2: SGHVS and FNYEAQ. Unmatched junction bases numbered 7, after V lost 1 base and J lost 0 bases. This CDR3 comprises 17 residues.

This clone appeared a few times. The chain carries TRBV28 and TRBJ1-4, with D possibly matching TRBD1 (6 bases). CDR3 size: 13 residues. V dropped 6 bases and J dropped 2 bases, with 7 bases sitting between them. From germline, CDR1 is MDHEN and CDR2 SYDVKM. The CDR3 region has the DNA TGTGCCAGCAGGGACAGTACTAATGAAAAACTGTTTTTT. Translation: CASRDSTNEKLFF.

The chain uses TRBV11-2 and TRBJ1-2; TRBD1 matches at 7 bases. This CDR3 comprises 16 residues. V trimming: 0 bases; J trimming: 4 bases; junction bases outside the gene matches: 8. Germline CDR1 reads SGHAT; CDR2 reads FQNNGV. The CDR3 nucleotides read TGTGCCAGCAGCTTAGAGGGGGGACAGCCCATCTATGGCTACACCTTC. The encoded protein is CASSLEGGQPIYGYTF. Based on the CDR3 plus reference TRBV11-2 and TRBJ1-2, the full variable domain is EAGVAQSPRYKIIEKRQSVAFWCNPISGHATLYWYQQILGQGPKLLIQFQNNGVVDDSQLPKDRFSAERLKGVDSTLKIQPAKLEDSAVYLCASSLEGGQPIYGYTFGSGTRLTVV.

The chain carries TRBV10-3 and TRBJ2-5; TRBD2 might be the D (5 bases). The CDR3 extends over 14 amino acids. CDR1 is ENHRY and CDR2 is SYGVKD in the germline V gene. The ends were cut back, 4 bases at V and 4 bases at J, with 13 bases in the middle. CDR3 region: CAISGSSIGETQYF. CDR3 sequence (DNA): TGTGCCATCAGTGGATCTAGCATCGGAGAGACCCAGTACTTC.

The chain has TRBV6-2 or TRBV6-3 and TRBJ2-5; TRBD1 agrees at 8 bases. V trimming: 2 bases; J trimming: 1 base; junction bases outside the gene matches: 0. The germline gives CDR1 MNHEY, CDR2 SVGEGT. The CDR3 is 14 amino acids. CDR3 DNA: TGTGCCAGCAGTTACCAGGGGGCCCAAGAGACCCAGTACTTC. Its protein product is CASSYQGAQETQYF.

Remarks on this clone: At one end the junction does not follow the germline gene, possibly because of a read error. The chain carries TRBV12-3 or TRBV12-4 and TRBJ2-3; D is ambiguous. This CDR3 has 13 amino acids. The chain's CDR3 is CASRFDGRDTQYF. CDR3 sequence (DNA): TGTGCCAGCCGTTTTGATGGCAGAGATACGCAGTATTTT.

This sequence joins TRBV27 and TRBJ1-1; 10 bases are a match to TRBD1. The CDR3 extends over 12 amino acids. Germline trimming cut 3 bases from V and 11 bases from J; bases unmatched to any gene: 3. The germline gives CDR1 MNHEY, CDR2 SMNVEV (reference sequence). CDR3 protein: CASSLGTGEAFF. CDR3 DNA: TGTGCCAGCAGTTTGGGGACAGGGGAGGCTTTCTTT.

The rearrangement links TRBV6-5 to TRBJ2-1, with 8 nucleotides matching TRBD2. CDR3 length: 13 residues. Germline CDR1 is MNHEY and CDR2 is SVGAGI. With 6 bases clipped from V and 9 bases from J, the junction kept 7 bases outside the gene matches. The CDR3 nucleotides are TGTGCCAGCAGAGCGGGGGCCCGGGGTGAGCAGTTCTTC. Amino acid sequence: CASRAGARGEQFF.

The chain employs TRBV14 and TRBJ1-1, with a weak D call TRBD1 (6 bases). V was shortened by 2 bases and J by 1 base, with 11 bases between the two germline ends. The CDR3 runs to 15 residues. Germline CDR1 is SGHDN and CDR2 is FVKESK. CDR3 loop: CASSQFRGGNTEAFF. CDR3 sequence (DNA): TGTGCCAGCAGCCAATTTAGGGGGGGGAACACTGAAGCTTTCTTT.

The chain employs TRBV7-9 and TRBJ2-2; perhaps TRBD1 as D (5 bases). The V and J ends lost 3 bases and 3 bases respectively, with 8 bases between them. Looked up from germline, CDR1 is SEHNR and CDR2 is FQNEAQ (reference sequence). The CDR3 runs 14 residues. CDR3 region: CASSFRQYTGELFF. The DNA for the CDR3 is TGTGCCAGCAGCTTTAGACAGTACACCGGGGAGCTGTTTTTT. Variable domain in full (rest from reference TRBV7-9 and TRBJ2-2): DTGVSQNPRHKITKRGQNVTFRCDPISEHNRLYWYRQTLGQGPEFLTYFQNEAQLEKSRLLSDRFSAERPKGSFSTLEIQRTEQGDSAMYLCASSFRQYTGELFFGEGSRLTVL.

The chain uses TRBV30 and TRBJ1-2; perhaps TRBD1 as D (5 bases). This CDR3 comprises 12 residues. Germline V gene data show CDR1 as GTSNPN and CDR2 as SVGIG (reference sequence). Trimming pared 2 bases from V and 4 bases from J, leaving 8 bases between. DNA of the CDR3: TGTGCCTGGAGTCAGGGCGCCTATGGCTACACCTTC. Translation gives CAWSQGAYGYTF.

CDR3: CATSAGGGYNEQFF. In DNA, the CDR3 is TGTGCCACCAGTGCTGGGGGAGGGTACAATGAGCAGTTCTTC. This chain joins TRBV24-1 and TRBJ2-1; 7 nucleotides agree with TRBD2. CDR3 size: 14 residues. Germline CDR1 reads KGHDR; CDR2 reads SFDVKD. Germline trimming cut 5 bases from V and 4 bases from J; bases unmatched to any gene: 4.

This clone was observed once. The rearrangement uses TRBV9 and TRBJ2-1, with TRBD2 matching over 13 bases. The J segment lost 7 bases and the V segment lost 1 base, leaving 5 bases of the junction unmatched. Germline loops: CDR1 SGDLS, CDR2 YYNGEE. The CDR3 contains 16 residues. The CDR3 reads CASSVSGTSGVNEQFF. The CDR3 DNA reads TGTGCCAGCAGCGTATCCGGGACTAGCGGGGTAAATGAGCAGTTCTTC.

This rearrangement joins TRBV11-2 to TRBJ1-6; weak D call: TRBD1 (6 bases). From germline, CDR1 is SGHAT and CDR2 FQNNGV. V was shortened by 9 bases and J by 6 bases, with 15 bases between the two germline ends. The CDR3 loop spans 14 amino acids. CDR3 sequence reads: CASTRTGINSPLHF. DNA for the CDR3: TGTGCCAGTACCAGAACAGGGATTAATTCACCCCTCCACTTT.

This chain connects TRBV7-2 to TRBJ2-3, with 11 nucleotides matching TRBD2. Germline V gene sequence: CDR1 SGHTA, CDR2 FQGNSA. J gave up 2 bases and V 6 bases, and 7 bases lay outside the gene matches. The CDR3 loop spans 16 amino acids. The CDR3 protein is CASRSLAGANTDTQYF. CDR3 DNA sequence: TGTGCCAGCAGATCACTAGCGGGGGCGAACACAGATACGCAGTATTTT.

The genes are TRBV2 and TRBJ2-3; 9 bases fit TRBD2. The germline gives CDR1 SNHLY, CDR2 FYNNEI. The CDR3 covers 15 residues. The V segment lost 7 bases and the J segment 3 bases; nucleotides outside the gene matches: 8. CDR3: CASMGGGGATDTQYF. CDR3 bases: TGTGCCAGCATGGGTGGCGGGGGGGCTACAGATACGCAGTATTTT.

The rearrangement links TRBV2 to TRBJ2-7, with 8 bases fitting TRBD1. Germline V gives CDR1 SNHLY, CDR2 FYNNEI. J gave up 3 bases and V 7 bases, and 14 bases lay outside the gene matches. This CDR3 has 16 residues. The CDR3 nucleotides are TGTGCCAGCACTAAACTGGCAGGGGGCTATAACTACGAGCAGTACTTC. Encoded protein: CASTKLAGGYNYEQYF.

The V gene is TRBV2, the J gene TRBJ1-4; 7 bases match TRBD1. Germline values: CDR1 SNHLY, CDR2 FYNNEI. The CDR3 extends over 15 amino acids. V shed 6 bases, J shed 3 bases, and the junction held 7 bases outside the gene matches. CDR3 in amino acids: CASSLQGRSNEKLFF. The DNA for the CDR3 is TGTGCCAGCAGCTTACAGGGGAGATCTAATGAAAAACTGTTTTTT.

The CDR3 nucleotides read TGCGCCAGCAGCCTTATACAGTCAACTAATGAAAAACTGTTTTTT. Its protein is CASSLIQSTNEKLFF. The J gene is TRBJ1-4, the V gene TRBV5-1; D unresolved. The CDR3 is made up of 15 amino acids. The germline V gene encodes CDR1 SGHRS and CDR2 YFSETQ. Trimming took 4 bases from V and 0 from J, leaving 10 bases between them.